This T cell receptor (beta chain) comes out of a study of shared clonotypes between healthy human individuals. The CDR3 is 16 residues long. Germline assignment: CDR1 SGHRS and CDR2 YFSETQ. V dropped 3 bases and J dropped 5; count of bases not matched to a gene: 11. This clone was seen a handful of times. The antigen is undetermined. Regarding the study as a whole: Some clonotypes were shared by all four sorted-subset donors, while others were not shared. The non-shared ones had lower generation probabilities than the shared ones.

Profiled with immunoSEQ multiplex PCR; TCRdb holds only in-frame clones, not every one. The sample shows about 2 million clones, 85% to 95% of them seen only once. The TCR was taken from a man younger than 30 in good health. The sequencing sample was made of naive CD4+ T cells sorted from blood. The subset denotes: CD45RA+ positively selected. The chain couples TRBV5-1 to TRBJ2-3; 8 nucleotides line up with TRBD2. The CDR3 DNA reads TGCGCCAGCAGCTCATTAGCGGGGCCCCCGGGAGATACGCAGTATTTT. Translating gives CASSSLAGPPGDTQYF.